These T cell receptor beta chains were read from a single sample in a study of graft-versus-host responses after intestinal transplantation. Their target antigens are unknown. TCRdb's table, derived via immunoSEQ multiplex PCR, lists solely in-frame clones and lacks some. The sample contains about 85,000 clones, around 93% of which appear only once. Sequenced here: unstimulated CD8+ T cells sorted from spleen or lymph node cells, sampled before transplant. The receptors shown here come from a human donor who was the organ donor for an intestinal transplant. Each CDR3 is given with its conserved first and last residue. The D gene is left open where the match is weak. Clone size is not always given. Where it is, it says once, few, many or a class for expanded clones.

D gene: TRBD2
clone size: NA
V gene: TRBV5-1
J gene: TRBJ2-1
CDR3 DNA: TGCGCCAGCAGCTTAGGTAGCGGGACCTACAATGAGCAGTTCTTC
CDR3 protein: CASSLGSGTYNEQFF

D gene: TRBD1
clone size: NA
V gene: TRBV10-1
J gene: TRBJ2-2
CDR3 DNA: TGCGCCAGCAGTGATTCAGGGGGCACCGGGGAGCTGTTTTTT
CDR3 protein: CASSDSGGTGELFF

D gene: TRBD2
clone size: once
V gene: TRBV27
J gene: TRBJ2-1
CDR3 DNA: TGTGCCAGCAAACTCAGCGGGAGTTGGAATGAGCAGTTCTTC
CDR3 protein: CASKLSGSWNEQFF

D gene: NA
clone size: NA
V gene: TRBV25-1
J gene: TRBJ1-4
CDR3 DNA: TGTGCCAGCAGTGGGTACAGAGACCTTAATGAAAAACTGTTTTTT
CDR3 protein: CASSGYRDLNEKLFF

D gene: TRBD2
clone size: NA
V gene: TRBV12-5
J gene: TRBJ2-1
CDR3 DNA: TGTGCTAGTGGTTTGCCTAGCGGGAGGCGGGCCAATGAGCAGTTCTTC
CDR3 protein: CASGLPSGRRANEQFF

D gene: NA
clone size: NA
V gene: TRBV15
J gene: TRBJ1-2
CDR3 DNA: TGTGCCACCAGCAGAGAAGGGATTCCATTTCCTGGCTACACCTTC
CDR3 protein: CATSREGIPFPGYTF

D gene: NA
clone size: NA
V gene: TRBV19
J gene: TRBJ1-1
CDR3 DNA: TGTGCCAGTAGTATTATGATAGGAGTATCCTACGGGGTGAACACTGAAGCTTTCTTT
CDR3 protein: CASSIMIGVSYGVNTEAFF

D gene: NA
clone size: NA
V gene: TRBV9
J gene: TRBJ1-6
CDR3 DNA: TGTGCCAGCAGCGTAGGGGGCTCCTATAATTCACCCCTCCACTTT
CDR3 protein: CASSVGGSYNSPLHF

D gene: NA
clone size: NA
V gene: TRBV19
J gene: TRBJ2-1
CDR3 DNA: TGTGCCAGTAGTTCTGCGGGGGCCTCCTACAATGAGCAGTTCTTC
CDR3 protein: CASSSAGASYNEQFF

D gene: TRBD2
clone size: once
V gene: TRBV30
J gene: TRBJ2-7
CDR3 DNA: TGTGCCTGGAGTTGGACTAGCGGCACCTACGAGCAGTACTTC
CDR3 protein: CAWSWTSGTYEQYF

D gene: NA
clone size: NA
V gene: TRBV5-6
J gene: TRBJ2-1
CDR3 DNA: TGTGCCAGCAGCCGGACAGTTTACAATGAGCAGTTCTTC
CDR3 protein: CASSRTVYNEQFF

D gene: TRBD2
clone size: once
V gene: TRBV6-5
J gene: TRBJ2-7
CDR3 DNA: TGTGCCAGCAGTGTCGGGACTAGCGGGATCCACGAGCAGTACTTC
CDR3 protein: CASSVGTSGIHEQYF

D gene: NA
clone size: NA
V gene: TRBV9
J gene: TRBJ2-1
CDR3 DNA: TGTGCCAGCAGCTCGGGACTGCACAATGAGCAGTTCTTC
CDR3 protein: CASSSGLHNEQFF

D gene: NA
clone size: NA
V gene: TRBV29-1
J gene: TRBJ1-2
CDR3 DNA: TGCAGCGTCCCCGGGTTACGGGGGAACTATGGCTACACCTTC
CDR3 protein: CSVPGLRGNYGYTF

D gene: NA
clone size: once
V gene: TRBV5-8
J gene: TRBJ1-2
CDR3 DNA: TGTGCCAGCAGCTTGGGACCGTTTGGCTACACCTTC
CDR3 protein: CASSLGPFGYTF

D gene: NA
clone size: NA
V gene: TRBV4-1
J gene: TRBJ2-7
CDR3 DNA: TGCGCCAGCAGCCAAGACAGGTTCTCCTACGAGCAGTACTTC
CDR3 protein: CASSQDRFSYEQYF

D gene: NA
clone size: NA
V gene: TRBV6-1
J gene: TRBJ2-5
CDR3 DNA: TGTGCCAGCAGTGAACCCCTCGGAGGGCAGGAGACCCAGTACTTC
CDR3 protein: CASSEPLGGQETQYF

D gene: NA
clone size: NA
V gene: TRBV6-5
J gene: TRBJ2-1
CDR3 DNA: TGTGCCAGTTGCCAGAACTCCTACAATGAGCAGTTCTTC
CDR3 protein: CASCQNSYNEQFF

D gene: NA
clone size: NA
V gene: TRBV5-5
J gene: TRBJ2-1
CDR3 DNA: TGTGCCAGCAGCTTCGTGATGTGGGACGCGAGCTCCTACAATGAGCAGTTCTTC
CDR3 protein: CASSFVMWDASSYNEQFF

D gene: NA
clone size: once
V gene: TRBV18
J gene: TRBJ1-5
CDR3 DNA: TGTGCCAGCTCACCTAGGAGGTATAGGGCCAGGGGGCCCCAGCATTTT
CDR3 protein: CASSPRRYRARGPQHF

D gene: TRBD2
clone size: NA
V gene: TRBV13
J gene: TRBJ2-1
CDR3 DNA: TGTGCCAGCAGCCCCCGACTAGCGGTGAAATACAATGAGCAGTTCTTC
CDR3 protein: CASSPRLAVKYNEQFF

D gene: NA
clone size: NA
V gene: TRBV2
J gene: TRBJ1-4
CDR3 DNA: TGTGCCAGCAGTGAAACCAGGGGTGACCTTGGAGATGAAAAACTGTTTTTT
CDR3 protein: CASSETRGDLGDEKLFF

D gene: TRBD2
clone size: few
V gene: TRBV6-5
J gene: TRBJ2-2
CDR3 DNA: TGTGCCAGCTCCCCGGGAGGGAACACCGGGGAGCTGTTTTTT
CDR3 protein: CASSPGGNTGELFF

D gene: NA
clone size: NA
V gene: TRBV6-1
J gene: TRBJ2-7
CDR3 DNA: TGTGCCAGCAGTGAAGCAGTGGGGGACCCCTACGAGCAGTACTTC
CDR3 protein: CASSEAVGDPYEQYF

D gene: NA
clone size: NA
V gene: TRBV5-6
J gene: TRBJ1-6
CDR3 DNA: TGTGCCAGCAGCCAACAGACCAAGCCCTCCTATAATTCACCCCTCCACTTT
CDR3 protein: CASSQQTKPSYNSPLHF

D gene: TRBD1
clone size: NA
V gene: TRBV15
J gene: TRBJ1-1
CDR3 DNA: TGTGCCACCAGCAAGGGGGCAGGGGACACTGAAGCTTTCTTT
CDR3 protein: CATSKGAGDTEAFF

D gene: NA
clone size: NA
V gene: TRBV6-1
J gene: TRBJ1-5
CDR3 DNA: TGTGCCAGCAGAATCAGATGGAATCAGCCCCAGCATTTT
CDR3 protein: CASRIRWNQPQHF

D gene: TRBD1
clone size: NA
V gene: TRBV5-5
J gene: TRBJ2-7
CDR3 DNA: TGTGCCAGCAGCTCATATGACAGGGTCACGTACTTC
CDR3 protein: CASSSYDRVTYF

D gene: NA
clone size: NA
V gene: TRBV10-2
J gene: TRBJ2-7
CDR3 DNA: TGCGCCAGCAGTGAAGGGGAGACCTACGAGCAGTACTTC
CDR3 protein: CASSEGETYEQYF

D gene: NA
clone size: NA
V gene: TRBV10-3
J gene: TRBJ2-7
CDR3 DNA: TGTGCCATCAAAACGGGGAACACCTACGAGCAGTACTTC
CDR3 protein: CAIKTGNTYEQYF

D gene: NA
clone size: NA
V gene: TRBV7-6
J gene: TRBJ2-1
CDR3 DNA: TGTGCCAGCAGCTTAGGGCCGGGGGAGCAGTTCTTC
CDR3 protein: CASSLGPGEQFF

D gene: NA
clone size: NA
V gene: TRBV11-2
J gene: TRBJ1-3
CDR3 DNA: TGTGCCAGCAGCTTAGAGGGAAACACCATATATTTT
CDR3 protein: CASSLEGNTIYF

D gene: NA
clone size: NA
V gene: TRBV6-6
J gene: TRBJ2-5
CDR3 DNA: TGTGCCAGCAGCAAAGTGGGGGGCAGCGAGACCCAGTACTTC
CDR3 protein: CASSKVGGSETQYF

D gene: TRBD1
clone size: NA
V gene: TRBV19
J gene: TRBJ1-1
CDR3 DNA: TGTGCCAGTAGTCACGGACAGGGGGGCACTGAAGCTTTCTTT
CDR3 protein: CASSHGQGGTEAFF

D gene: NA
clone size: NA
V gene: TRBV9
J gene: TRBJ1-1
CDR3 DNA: TGTGCCAGCAGCGTAGGCAGGATTGGTGAAGCTTTCTTT
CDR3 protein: CASSVGRIGEAFF

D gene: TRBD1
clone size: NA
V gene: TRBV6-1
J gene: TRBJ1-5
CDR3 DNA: TGTGCCAGCAGTGACTACAGTTGGACAGGGGCCAATCAGCCCCAGCATTTT
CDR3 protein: CASSDYSWTGANQPQHF

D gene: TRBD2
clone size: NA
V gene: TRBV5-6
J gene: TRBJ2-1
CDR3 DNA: TGTGCCAGCAGCGCCACAAAACTAGCGGGAACGAATGAGCAGTTCTTC
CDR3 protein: CASSATKLAGTNEQFF

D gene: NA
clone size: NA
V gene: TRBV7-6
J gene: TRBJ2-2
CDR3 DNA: TGTGCCAGCAGCTTAGCGCCCCCCGGGGAGCTGTTTTTT
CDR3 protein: CASSLAPPGELFF

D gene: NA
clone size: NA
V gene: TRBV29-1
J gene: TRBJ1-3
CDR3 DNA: TGCAGCGTTGAAGCCCACGGTAGCTCTGGAAACACCATATATTTT
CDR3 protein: CSVEAHGSSGNTIYF

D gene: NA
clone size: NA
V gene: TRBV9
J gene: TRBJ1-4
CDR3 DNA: TGTGCCAGCAGCGAGGGGCGGCGGGGTAATGAAAAACTGTTTTTT
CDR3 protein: CASSEGRRGNEKLFF

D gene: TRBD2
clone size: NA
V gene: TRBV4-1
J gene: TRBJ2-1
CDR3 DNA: TGCGCCAGCAGCCATGCCGGGACTAACCGCAATGAGCAGTTCTTC
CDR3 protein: CASSHAGTNRNEQFF

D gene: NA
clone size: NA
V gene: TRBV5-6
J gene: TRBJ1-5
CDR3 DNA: TGTGCCAGCAGCTTAGATGGAGGACAGTCTTACGATCAGCCCCAGCATTTT
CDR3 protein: CASSLDGGQSYDQPQHF

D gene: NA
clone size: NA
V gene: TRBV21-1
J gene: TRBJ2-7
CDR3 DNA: TGTGCCAGCAGCAAAAGGGGATGGGGTTTGCGCGGATACGAGCAGTACTTC
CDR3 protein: CASSKRGWGLRGYEQYF

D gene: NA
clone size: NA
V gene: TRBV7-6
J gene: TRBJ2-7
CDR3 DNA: TGTGCCAGCAGTCAAAGGGCCAGCGGGTACTACGAGCAGTACTTC
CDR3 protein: CASSQRASGYYEQYF

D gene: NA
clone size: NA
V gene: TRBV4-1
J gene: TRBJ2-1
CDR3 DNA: TGCGCCAGCAGCCAAGGAAGACCCGGGGAGCAGTTCTTC
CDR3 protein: CASSQGRPGEQFF

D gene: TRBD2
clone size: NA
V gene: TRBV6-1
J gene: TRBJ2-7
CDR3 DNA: TGTGCCAGCAGTGAAGCCGGGACTAGCGGATACGAGCAGTACTTC
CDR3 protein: CASSEAGTSGYEQYF